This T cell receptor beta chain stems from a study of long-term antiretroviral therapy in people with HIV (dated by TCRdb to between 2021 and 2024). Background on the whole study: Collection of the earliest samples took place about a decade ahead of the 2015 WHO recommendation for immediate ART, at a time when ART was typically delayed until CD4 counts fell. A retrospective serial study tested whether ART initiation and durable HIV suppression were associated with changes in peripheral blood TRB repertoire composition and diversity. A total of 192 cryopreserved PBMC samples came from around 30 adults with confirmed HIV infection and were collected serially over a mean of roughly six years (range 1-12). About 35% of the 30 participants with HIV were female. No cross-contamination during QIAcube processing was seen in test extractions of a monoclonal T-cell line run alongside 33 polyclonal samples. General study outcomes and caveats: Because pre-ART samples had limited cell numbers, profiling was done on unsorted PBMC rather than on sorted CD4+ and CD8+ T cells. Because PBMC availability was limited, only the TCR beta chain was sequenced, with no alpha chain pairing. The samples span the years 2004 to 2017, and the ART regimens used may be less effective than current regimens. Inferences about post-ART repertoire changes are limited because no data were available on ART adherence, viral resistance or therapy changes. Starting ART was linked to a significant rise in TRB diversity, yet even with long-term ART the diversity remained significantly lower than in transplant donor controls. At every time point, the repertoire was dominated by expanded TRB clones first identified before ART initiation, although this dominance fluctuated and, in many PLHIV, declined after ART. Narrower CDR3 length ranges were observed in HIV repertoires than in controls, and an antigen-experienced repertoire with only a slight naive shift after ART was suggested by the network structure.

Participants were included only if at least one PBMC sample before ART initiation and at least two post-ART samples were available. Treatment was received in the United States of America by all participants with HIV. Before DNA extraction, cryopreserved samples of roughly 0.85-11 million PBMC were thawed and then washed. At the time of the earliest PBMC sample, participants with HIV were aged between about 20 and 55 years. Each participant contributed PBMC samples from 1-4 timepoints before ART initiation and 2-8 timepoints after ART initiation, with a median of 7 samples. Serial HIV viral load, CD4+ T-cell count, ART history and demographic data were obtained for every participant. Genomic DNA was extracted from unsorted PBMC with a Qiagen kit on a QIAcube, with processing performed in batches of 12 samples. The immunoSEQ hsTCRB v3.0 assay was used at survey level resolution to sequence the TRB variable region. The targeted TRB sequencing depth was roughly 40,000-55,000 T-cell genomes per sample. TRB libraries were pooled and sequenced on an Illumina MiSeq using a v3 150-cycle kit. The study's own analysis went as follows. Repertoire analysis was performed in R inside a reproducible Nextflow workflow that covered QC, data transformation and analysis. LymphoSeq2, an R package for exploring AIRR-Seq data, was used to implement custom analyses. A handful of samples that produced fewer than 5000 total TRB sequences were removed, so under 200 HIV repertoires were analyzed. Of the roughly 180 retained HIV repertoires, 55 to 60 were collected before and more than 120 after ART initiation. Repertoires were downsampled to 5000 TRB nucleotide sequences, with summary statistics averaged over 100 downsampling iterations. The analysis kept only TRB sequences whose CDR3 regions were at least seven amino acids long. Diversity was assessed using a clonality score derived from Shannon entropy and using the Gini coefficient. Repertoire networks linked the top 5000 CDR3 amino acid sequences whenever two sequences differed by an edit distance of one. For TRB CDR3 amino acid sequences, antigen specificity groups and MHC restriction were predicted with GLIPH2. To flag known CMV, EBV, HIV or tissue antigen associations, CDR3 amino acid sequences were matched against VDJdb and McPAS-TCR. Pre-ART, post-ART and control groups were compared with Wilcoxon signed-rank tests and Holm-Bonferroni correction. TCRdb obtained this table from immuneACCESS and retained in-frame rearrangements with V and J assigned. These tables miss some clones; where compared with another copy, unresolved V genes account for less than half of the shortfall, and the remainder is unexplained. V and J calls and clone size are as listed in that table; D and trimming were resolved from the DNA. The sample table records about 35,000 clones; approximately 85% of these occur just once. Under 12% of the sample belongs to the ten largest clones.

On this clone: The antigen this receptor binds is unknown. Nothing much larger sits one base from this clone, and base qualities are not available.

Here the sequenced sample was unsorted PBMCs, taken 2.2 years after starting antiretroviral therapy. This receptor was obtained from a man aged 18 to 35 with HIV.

The CDR3 protein: CASSSRGTGELFF. The DNA reads TGTGCCAGCAGCTCCCGCGGGACCGGGGAGCTGTTTTTT. The V and J genes are TRBV7-6 and TRBJ2-2, and perhaps TRBD2 as D gene, on 5 matching bases. CDR1 and CDR2 are drawn from the germline V gene: SGHVS, FNYEAQ. CDR3 length: 13 amino acids, cysteine to phenylalanine. The only DNA kept is the CDR3, 39 bases in frame from the first base. The V and J ends are trimmed by 4 bases and 5 bases, leaving 8 bases between them.